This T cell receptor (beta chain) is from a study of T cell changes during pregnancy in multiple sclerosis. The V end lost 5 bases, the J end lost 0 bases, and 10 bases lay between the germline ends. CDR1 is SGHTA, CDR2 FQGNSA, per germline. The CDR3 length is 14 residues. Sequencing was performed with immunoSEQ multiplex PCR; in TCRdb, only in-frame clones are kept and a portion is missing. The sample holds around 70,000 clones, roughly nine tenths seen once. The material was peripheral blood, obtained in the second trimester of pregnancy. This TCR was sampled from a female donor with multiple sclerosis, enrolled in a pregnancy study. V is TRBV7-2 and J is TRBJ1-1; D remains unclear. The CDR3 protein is CASSPQFLNTEAFF. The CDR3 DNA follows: TGTGCCAGCAGCCCACAGTTTTTGAACACTGAAGCTTTCTTT.